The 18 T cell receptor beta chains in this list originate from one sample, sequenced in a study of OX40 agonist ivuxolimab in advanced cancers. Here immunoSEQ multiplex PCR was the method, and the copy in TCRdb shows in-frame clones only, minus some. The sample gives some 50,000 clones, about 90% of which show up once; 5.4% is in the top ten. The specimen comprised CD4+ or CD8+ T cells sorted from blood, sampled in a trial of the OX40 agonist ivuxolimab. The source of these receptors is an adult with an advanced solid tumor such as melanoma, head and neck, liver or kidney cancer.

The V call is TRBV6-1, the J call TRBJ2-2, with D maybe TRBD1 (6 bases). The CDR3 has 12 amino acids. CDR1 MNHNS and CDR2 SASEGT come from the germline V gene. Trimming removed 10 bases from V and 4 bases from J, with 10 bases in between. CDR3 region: CANRVGTGELFF. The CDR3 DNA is TGTGCCAACAGGGTAGGCACCGGGGAGCTGTTTTTT.

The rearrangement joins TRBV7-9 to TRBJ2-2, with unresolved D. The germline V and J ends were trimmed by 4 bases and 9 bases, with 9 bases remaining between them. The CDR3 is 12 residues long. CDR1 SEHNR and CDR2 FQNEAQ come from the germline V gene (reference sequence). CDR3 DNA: TGTGCCAGCAGCTCAGCCGACAGGGAGCTGTTTTTT. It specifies CASSSADRELFF.

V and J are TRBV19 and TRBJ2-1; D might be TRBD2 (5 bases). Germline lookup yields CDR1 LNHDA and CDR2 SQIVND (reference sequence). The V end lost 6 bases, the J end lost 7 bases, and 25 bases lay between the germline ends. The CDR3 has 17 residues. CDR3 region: CASSPSELAGGRNEQFF. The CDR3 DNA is TGTGCCAGTAGCCCCAGTGAGCTAGCCGGAGGAAGGAATGAGCAGTTCTTC.

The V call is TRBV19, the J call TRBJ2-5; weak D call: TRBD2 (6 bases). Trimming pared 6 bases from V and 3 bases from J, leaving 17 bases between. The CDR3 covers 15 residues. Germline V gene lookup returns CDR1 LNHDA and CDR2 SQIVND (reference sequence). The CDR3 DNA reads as TGTGCCAGTAGCCCCCTAGGAGGGCTTGAAGAGACCCAGTACTTC. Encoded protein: CASSPLGGLEETQYF.

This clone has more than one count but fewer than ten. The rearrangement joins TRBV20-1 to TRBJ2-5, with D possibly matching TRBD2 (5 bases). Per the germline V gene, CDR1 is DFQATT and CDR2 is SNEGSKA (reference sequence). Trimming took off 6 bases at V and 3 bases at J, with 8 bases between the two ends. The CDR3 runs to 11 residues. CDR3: CSAMREETQYF. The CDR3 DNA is TGCAGTGCCATGAGGGAAGAGACCCAGTACTTC.

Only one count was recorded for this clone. The CDR3 DNA reads TGTGCCAGCTCACCAAGTATCAACAATGAGCAGTTCTTC. Translating it yields CASSPSINNEQFF. The chain combines TRBV18 with TRBJ2-1; D unclear. Trimming stripped 2 bases from V and 5 bases from J, with 7 bases between. Looked up from germline, CDR1 is KGHSH and CDR2 is LQKENI. This CDR3 has 13 residues. The variable domain in full, completed from reference TRBV18 and TRBJ2-1, reads NAGVMQNPRHLVRRRGQEARLRCSPMKGHSHVYWYRQLPEEGLKFMVYLQKENIIDESGMPKERFSAEFPKEGPSILRIQQVVRGDSAAYFCASSPSINNEQFFGPGTRLTVL.

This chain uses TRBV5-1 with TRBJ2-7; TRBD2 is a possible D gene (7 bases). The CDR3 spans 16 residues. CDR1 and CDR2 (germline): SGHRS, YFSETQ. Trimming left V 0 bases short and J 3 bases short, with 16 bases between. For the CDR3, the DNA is TGCGCCAGCAGCTTGGGGGGGGGCGCTGGGTACTACGAGCAGTACTTC. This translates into CASSLGGGAGYYEQYF.

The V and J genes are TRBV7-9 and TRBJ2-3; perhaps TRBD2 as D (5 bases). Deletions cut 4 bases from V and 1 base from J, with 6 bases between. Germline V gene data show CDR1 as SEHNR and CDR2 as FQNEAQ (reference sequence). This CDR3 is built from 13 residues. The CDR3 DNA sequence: TGTGCCAGCAGCTCCGGGGGCACAGATACGCAGTATTTT. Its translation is CASSSGGTDTQYF.

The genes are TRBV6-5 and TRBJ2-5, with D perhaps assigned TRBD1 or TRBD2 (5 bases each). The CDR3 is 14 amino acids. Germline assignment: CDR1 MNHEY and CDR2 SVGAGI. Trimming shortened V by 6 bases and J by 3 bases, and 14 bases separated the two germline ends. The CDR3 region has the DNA TGTGCCAGCAGGAAGCCCGGGGCTAAAGAGACCCAGTACTTC. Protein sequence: CASRKPGAKETQYF.

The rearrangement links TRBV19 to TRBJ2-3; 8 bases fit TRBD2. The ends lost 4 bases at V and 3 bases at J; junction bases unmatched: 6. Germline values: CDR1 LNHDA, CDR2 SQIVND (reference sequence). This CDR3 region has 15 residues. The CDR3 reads CASSNTAGATDTQYF. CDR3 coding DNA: TGTGCCAGTAGTAATACAGCGGGAGCAACAGATACGCAGTATTTT.

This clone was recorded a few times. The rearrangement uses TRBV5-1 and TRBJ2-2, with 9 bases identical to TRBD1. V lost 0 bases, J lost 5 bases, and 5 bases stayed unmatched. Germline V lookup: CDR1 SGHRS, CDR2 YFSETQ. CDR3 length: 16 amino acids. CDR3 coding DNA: TGCGCCAGCAGCTTGGGCGGGACAGGGAGTACCGGGGAGCTGTTTTTT. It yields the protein CASSLGGTGSTGELFF.

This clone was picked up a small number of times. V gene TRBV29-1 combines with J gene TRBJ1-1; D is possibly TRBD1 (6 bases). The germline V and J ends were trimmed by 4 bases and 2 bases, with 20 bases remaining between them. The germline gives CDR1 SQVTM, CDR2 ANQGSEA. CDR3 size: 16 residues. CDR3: CSVGPRRQGPNTEAFF. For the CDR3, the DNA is TGCAGCGTTGGACCGAGGAGGCAGGGGCCTAACACTGAAGCTTTCTTT. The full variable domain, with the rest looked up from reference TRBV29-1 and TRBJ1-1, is SAVISQKPSRDICQRGTSLTIQCQVDSQVTMMFWYRQQPGQSLTLIATANQGSEATYESGFVIDKFPISRPNLTFSTLTVSNMSPEDSSIYLCSVGPRRQGPNTEAFFGQGTRLTVV.

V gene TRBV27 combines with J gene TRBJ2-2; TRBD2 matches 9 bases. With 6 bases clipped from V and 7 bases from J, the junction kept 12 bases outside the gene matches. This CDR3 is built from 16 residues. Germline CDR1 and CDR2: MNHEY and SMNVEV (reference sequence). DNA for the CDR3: TGTGCCAGCAGCTCCCTTGCGGGAGGGCTCGGCGGGGAGCTGTTTTTT. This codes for CASSSLAGGLGGELFF.

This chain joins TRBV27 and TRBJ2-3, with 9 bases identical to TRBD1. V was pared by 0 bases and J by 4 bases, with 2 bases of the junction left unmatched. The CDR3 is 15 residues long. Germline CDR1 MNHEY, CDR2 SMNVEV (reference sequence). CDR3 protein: CASSLSGQGPDTQYF. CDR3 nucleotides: TGTGCCAGCAGTTTATCGGGACAGGGTCCAGATACGCAGTATTTT.

The chain's CDR3 is CASNGQGRTGELFF. DNA for the CDR3: TGTGCCAGCAACGGGCAGGGAAGGACCGGGGAGCTGTTTTTT. The chain uses TRBV6-1 and TRBJ2-2; D possibly corresponds to TRBD1 (5 bases). The CDR3 spans 14 residues. Germline-derived CDR1 and CDR2 are MNHNS and SASEGT. V lost 7 bases to trimming and J lost 5 bases, with 14 bases between them.

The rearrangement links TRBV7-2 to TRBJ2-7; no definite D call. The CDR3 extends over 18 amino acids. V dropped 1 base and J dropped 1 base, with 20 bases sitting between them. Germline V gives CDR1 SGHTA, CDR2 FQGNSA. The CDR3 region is CASSLGYRVFNSSYEQYF. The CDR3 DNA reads TGTGCCAGCAGCTTAGGATACCGGGTATTCAACTCGTCCTACGAGCAGTACTTC.

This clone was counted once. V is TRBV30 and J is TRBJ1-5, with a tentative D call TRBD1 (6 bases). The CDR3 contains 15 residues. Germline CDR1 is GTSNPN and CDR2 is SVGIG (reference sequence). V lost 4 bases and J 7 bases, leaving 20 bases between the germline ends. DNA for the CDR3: TGTGCCTGGAATCCGAGTAGGGGGGCCTGGCAGCCCCAGCATTTT. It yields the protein CAWNPSRGAWQPQHF. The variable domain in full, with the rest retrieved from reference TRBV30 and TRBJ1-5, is SQTIHQWPATLVQPVGSPLSLECTVEGTSNPNLYWYRQAAGRGLQLLFYSVGIGQISSEVPQNLSASRPQDRQFILSSKKLLLSDSGFYLCAWNPSRGAWQPQHFGDGTRLSIL.

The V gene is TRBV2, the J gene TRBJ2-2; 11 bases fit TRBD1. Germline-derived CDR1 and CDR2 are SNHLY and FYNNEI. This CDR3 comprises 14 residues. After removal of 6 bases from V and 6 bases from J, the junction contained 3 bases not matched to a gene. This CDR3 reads CASRGTGGAGELFF. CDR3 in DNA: TGTGCCAGCAGAGGGACAGGGGGGGCCGGGGAGCTGTTTTTT.